This TCR beta chain was obtained from a study of blood T cell repertoires in COVID-19. Overall study context: Some COVID-19 samples were acute and others convalescent; all came from the United States, Italy and Spain. The analysed material was cDNA or gDNA that came from T cells, B-cell-depleted T cells, or PBMCs.

Authors' analysis steps: Reference gene primer amplification yielded estimated nucleated cell counts. The data were produced by immunoSEQ multiplex PCR, yet TCRdb's version contains in-frame clones alone and is incomplete. V and J calls and clone size come straight from that table; D and trimming were deduced from the DNA. The sample consists of some 44,000 clones, about 90% of them appearing once. V was shortened by 6 bases and J by 2 bases, with 7 bases between the two germline ends. This CDR3 spans 12 amino acids. The sequenced sample was peripheral blood. The chain uses TRBV12-3 or TRBV12-4 and TRBJ2-5; D possibly corresponds to TRBD1 (5 bases). This receptor was identified in a human donor in a cohort sampled during active COVID-19. The CDR3 reads CASRRQQETQYF. Written as DNA, the CDR3 is TGTGCCAGCAGAAGACAGCAAGAGACCCAGTACTTC.